This T cell receptor (beta chain) is from a study of beta chain features in type 1 diabetes. Study-wide results and limits: A cDNA-based sequencing approach could over-represent cells with high TCR expression. VDJ junctions sequenced from type 1 diabetes patients showed fewer insertions and more deletions.

This clone was seen a few times. Its antigen is not known. TCRB transcripts that were expressed got sequenced, as all of the isolated RNA had been reverse transcribed. Sequenced by immunoSEQ multiplex PCR; TCRdb stores in-frame clones only, minus some. The sample yields under 350,000 clones, roughly 8% seen once. Each sorted population was over 95% pure. The germline V and J ends were trimmed by 5 bases and 8 bases, with 19 bases remaining between them. This CDR3 region has 14 residues. Germline CDR1 and CDR2: SGHDT and YYEEEE. The material sequenced was central memory CD4+ T cells from blood. The TCR comes from a woman aged 18-29 years in good health. This chain connects TRBV5-6 to TRBJ1-2, with D possibly being TRBD1 (5 bases). DNA of the CDR3: TGTGCCAGCAGGATGGGGCGTTCCAGTTACGGCTACACCTTC. It translates to CASRMGRSSYGYTF.